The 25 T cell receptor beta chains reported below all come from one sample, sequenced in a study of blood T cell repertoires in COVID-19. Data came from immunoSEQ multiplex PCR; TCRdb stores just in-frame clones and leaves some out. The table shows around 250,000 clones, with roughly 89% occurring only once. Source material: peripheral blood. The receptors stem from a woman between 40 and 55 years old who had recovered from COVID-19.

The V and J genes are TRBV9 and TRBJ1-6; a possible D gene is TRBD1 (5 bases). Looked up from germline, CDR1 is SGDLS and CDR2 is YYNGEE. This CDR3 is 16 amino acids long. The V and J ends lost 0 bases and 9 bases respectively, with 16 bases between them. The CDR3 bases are TGTGCCAGCAGCGTAGGGGGGGGAGGGAAGGCTTCACCCCTCCACTTT. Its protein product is CASSVGGGGKASPLHF.

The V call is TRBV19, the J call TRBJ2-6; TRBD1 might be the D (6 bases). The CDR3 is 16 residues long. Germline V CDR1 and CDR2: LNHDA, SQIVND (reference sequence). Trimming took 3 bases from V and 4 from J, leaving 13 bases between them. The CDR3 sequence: CASSIRGAQGANVLTF. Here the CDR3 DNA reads TGTGCCAGTAGTATCAGGGGTGCACAGGGGGCCAACGTCCTGACTTTC. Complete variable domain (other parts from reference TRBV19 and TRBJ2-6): DGGITQSPKYLFRKEGQNVTLSCEQNLNHDAMYWYRQDPGQGLRLIYYSQIVNDFQKGDIAEGYSVSREKKESFPLTVTSAQKNPTAFYLCASSIRGAQGANVLTFGAGSRLTVL.

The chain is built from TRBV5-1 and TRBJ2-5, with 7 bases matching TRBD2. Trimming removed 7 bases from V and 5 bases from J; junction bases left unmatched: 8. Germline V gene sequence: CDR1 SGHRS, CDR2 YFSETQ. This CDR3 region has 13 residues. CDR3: CASSAGVEETQYF. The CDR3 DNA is TGCGCCAGCTCTGCGGGGGTGGAGGAGACCCAGTACTTC.

The CDR3 protein is CATSEDEATHTAFF. CDR3 nucleotides: TGCGCCACCTCGGAGGACGAAGCTACTCATACAGCTTTCTTT. The chain links TRBV10-1 to TRBJ1-1; D unclear. Between the trimmed V and J ends, which lost 10 bases and 10 bases, there was a span of 25 bases. This CDR3 contains 14 residues. The V gene's germline CDR1 is WNHNN and CDR2 SYGVQD (reference sequence).

The CDR3 DNA is TGTGCCAGCAGCCGGAGGCGGGGGCAGGGAGGGCAGTACTTC. This gives the protein CASSRRRGQGGQYF. The chain uses TRBV2 and TRBJ2-7, with TRBD2 as a possible D gene (7 bases). Germline V gives CDR1 SNHLY, CDR2 FYNNEI. The CDR3 loop spans 14 amino acids. Deletions cut 6 bases from V and 9 bases from J, with 21 bases between.

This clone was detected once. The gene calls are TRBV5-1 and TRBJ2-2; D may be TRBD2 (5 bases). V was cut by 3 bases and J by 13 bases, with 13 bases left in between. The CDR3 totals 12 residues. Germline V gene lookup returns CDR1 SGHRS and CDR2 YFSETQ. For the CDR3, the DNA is TGCGCCAGCAGCTCGGACGGAGGTGTGCTGTTTTTT. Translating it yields CASSSDGGVLFF.

CDR3 DNA: TGTGCCAGCAGCTTATTATACAGGGTCGGTGGCTACACCTTC. Translation gives CASSLLYRVGGYTF. The chain joins TRBV5-4 to TRBJ1-2; D is possibly TRBD1 (6 bases). This CDR3 is 14 amino acids long. V lost 2 bases and J 7 bases, leaving 15 bases between the germline ends. Germline values: CDR1 SGHNT, CDR2 YYREEE (reference sequence).

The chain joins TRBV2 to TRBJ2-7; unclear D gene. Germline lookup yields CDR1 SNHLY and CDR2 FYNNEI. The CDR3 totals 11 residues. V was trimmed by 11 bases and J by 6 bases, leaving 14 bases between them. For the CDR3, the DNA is TGTGCCTCCTCACTTCTCGCCGAGCAGTACTTC. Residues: CASSLLAEQYF. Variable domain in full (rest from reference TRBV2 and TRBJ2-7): EPEVTQTPSHQVTQMGQEVILRCVPISNHLYFYWYRQILGQKVEFLVSFYNNEISEKSEIFDDQFSVERPDGSNFTLKIRSTKLEDSAMYFCASSLLAEQYFGPGTRLTVT.

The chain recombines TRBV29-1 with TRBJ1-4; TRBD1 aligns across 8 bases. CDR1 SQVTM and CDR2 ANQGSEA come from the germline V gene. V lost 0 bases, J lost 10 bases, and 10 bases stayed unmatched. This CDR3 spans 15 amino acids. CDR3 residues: CSVEEDRVGSGKLFF. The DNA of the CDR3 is TGCAGCGTTGAAGAGGACAGGGTGGGTTCGGGAAAACTGTTTTTT.

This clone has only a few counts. CDR3 loop: CASNNPGEPLHF. The CDR3 coding sequence is TGTGCCAGCAACAATCCCGGGGAGCCCCTCCACTTT. This chain links TRBV7-3 with TRBJ1-6, with unresolved D. V was cut by 7 bases and J by 13 bases, with 14 bases left in between. This CDR3 region has 12 residues. The germline gives CDR1 SGHTA, CDR2 FQGTGA.

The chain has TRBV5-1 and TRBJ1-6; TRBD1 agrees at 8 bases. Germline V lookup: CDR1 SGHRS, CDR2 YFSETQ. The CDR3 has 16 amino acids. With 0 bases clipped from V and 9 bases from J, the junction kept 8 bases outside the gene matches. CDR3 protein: CASSLEGGQGTSPLHF. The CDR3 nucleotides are TGCGCCAGCAGCTTGGAAGGCGGACAGGGCACTTCACCCCTCCACTTT. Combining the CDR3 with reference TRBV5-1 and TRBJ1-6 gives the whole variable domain KAGVTQTPRYLIKTRGQQVTLSCSPISGHRSVSWYQQTPGQGLQFLFEYFSETQRNKGNFPGRFSGRQFSNSRSEMNVSTLELGDSALYLCASSLEGGQGTSPLHFGNGTRLTVT.

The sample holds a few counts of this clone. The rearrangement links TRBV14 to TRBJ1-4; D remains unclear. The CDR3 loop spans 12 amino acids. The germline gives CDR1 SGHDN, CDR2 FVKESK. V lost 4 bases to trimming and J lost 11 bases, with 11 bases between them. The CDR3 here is CASSLYTGKLFF. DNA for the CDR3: TGTGCCAGCAGCCTCTATACCGGGAAACTGTTTTTT.

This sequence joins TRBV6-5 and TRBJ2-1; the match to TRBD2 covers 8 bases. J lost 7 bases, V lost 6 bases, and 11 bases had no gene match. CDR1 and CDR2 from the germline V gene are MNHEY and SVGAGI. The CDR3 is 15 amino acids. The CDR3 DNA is TGTGCCAGCAGGCCTCTAACGGGGGGGAGGAATGAGCAGTTCTTC. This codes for CASRPLTGGRNEQFF.

The CDR3 nucleotides are TGTGCCAGCACCAAAGGGGAGGGCTATGGCTACACCTTC. This gives the protein CASTKGEGYGYTF. V is TRBV2 and J is TRBJ1-2, with a tentative D call TRBD1 (5 bases). Trimming cost V 7 bases and J 4 bases, with 13 bases left between them. CDR1 SNHLY and CDR2 FYNNEI come from the germline V gene. This CDR3 has 13 amino acids.

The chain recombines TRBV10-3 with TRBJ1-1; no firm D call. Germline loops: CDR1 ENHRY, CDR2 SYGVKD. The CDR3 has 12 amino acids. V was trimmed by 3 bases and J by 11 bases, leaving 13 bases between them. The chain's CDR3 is CAISDDWRGAFF. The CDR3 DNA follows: TGTGCCATCAGTGACGACTGGCGAGGGGCTTTCTTT.

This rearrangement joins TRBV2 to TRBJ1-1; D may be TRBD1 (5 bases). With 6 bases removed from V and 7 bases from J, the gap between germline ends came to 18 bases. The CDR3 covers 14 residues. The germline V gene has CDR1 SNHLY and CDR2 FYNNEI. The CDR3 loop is CASSAWGERVEAFF. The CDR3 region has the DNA TGTGCCAGCAGCGCTTGGGGGGAGAGAGTTGAAGCTTTCTTT. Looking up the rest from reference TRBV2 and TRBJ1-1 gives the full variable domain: EPEVTQTPSHQVTQMGQEVILRCVPISNHLYFYWYRQILGQKVEFLVSFYNNEISEKSEIFDDQFSVERPDGSNFTLKIRSTKLEDSAMYFCASSAWGERVEAFFGQGTRLTVV.

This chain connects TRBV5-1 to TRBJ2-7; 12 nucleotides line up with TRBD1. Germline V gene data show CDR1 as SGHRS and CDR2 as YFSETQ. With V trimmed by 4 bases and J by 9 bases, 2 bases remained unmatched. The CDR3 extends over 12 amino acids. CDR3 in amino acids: CASSGTGGWQYF. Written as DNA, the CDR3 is TGCGCCAGCAGCGGGACAGGGGGCTGGCAGTACTTC.

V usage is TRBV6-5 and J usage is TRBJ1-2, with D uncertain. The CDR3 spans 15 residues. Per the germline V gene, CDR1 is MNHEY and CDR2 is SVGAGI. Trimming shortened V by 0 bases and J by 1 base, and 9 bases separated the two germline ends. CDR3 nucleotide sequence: TGTGCCAGCAGTTACTCGATGAGAGGTAACTATGGCTACACCTTC. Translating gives CASSYSMRGNYGYTF.

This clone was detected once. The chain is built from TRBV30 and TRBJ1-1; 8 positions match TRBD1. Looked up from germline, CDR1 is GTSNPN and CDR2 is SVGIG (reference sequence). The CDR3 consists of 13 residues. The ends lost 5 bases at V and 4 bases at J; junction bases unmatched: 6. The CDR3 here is CAWRGQGPTEAFF. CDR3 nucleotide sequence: TGTGCCTGGCGAGGACAGGGCCCCACTGAAGCTTTCTTT.

DNA for the CDR3: TGCGCCAGCAGCCCCGGGACAGTCTCCTACGAGCAGTACTTC. Its translation is CASSPGTVSYEQYF. The chain links TRBV5-1 to TRBJ2-7; 7 bases match TRBD1. Trimming took 4 bases from V and 0 from J; bases not matched to a gene: 4. The V gene's germline CDR1 is SGHRS and CDR2 YFSETQ. The CDR3 length is 14 residues.

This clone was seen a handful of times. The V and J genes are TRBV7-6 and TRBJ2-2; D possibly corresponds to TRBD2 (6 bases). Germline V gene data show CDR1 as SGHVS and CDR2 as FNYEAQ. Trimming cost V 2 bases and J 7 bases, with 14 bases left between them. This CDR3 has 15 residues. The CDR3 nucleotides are TGTGCCAGCAGCTTAAGGCGGGAAGGCGGCGGGGAGCTGTTTTTT. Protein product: CASSLRREGGGELFF.

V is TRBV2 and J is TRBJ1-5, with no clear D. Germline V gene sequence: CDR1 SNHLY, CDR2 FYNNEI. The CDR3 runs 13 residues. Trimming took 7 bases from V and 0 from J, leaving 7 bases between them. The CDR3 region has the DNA TGTGCCAGCATCCGGGATAGCAATCAGCCCCAGCATTTT. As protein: CASIRDSNQPQHF.

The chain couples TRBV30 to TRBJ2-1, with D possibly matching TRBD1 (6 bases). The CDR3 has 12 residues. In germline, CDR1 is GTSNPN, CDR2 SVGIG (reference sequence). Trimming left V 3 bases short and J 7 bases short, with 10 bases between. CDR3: CAWRKQGNEQFF. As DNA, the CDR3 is TGTGCCTGGAGGAAACAGGGTAATGAGCAGTTCTTC.

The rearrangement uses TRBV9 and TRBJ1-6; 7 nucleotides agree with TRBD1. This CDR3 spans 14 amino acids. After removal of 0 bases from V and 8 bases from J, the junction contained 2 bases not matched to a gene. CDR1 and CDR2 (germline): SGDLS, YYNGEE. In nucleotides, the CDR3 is TGTGCCAGCAGCGTAGCAGGGGGTGATTCACCCCTCCACTTT. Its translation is CASSVAGGDSPLHF.

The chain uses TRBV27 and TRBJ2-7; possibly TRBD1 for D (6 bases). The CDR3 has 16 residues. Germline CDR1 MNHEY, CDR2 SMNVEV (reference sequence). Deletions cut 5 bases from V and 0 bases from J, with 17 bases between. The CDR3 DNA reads TGTGCCAGCAGTCCCAGCCAGGGGACCCTCTCCTACGAGCAGTACTTC. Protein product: CASSPSQGTLSYEQYF.